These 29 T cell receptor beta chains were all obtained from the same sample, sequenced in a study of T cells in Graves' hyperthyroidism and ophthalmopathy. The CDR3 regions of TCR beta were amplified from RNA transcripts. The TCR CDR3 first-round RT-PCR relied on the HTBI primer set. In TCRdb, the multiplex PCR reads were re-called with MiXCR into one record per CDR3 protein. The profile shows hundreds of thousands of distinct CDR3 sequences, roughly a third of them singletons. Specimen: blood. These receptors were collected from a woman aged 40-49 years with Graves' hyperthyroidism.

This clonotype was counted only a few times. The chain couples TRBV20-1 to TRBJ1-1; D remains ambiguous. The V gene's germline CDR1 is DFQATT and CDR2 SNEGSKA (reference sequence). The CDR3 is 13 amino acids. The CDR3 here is CRGLEGFESEAFF. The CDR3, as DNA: TGCAGGGGTCTGGAGGGCTTCGAATCTGAAGCTTTCTTT.

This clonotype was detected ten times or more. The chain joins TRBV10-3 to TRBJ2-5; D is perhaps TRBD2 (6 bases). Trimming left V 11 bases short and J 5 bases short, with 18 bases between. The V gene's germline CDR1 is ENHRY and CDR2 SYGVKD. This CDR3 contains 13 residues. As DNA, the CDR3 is TGTGCCGTCCGGGACGCGGGGAGTGAGACCCAGTACTTC. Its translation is CAVRDAGSETQYF.

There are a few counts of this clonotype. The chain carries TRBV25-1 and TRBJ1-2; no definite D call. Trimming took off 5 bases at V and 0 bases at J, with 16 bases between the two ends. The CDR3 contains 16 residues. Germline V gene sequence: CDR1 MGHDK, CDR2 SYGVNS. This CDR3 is CASSLVSAEANYGYTF. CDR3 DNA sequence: TGTGCCAGCAGTTTAGTCTCTGCGGAAGCTAACTATGGCTACACCTTC.

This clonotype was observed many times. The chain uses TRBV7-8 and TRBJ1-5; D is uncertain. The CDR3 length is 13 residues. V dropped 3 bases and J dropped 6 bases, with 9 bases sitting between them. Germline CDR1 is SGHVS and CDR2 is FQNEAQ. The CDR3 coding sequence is TGTGCCAGCAGCTTGTCTGCGATTCAGCCCCAGCATTTT. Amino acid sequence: CASSLSAIQPQHF.

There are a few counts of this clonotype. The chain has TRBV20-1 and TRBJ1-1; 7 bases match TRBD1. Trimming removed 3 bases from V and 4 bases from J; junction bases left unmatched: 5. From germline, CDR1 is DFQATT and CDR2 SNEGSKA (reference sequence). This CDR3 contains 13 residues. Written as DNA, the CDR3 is TGCAGTGCTAGTAAGAGGGGGCTCACTGAAGCTTTCTTT. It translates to CSASKRGLTEAFF.

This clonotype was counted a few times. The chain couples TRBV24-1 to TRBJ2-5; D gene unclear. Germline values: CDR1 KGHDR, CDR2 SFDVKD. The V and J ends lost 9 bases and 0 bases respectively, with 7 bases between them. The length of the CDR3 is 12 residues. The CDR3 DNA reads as TGTGCCACCGCGAGGAACCAAGAGACCCAGTACTTC. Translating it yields CATARNQETQYF.

The chain's CDR3 is CASGFTGTAYNEKLFF. The CDR3, as DNA: TGTGCCAGCGGATTTACCGGGACAGCTTATAATGAAAAACTGTTTTTT. This sequence joins TRBV2 and TRBJ1-4; 7 bases line up with TRBD1. The CDR3 is 16 residues long. Germline CDR1 is SNHLY and CDR2 is FYNNEI. V shed 8 bases, J shed 4 bases, and the junction held 13 bases outside the gene matches.

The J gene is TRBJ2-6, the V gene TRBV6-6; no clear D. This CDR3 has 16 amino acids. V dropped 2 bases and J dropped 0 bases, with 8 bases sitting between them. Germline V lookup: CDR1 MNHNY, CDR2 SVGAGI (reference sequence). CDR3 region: CASSYLEFSGANVLTF. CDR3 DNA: TGTGCCAGCAGTTACCTGGAATTCTCTGGGGCCAACGTCCTGACTTTC.

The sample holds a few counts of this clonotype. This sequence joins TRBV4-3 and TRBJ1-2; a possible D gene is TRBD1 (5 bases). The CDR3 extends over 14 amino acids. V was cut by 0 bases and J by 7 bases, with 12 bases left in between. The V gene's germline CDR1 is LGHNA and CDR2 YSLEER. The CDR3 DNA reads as TGCGCCAGCAGCCAAGAGGGGGGAACCGGTGGCTACACCTTC. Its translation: CASSQEGGTGGYTF.

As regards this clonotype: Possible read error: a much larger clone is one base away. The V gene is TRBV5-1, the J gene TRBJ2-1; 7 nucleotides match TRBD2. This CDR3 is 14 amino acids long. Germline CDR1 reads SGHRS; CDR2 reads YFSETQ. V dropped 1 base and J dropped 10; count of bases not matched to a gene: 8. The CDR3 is CASSLFNGDYEQFF. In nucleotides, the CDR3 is TGCGCCAGCAGCTTGTTCAACGGGGACTACGAGCAGTTCTTC.

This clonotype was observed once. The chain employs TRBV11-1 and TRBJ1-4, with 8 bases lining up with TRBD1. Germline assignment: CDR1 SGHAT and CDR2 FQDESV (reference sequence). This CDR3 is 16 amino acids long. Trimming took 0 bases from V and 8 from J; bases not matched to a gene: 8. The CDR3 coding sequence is TGTGCCAGCAGCTTAGCGCTTAACAGGGGGGACGAAAAACTGTTTTTT. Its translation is CASSLALNRGDEKLFF.

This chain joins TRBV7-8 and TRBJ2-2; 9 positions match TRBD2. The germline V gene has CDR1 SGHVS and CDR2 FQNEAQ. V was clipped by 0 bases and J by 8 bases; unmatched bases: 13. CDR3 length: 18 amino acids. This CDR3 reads CASSLARDLAGSSGELFF. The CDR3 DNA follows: TGTGCCAGCAGCTTAGCGCGTGACCTAGCGGGGTCGTCTGGGGAGCTGTTTTTT.

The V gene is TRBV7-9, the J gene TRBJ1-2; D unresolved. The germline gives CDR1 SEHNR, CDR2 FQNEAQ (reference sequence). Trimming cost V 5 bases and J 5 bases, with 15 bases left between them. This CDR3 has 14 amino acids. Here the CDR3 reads CASSRTGPAYGYTF. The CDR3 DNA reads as TGTGCCAGCAGCCGGACTGGACCAGCATATGGCTACACCTTC.

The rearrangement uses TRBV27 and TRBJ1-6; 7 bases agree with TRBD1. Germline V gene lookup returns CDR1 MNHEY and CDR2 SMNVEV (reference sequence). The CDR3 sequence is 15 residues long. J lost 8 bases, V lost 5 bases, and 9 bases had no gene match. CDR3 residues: CASSRPGQPDSPLHF. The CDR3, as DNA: TGTGCCAGCAGTCGACCGGGACAGCCGGATTCACCCCTCCACTTT.

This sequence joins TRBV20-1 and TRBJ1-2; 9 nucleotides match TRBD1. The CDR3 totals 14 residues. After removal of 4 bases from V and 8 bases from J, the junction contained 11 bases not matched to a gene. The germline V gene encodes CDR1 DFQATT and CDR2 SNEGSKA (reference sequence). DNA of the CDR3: TGCAGTGCTAACACCGGGACAGGGTTTGACGGCTACACCTTC. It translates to CSANTGTGFDGYTF.

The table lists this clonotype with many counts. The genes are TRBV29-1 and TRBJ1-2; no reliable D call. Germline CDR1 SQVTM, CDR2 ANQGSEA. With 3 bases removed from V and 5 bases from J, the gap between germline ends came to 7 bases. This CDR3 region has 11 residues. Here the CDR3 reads CSVDSDYGYTF. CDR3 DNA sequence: TGCAGCGTTGACAGCGATTATGGCTACACCTTC.

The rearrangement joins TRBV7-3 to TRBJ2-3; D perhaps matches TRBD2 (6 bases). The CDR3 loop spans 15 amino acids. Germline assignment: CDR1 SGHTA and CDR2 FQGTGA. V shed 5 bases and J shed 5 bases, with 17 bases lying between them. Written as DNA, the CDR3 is TGTGCCAGCAGCGGGGGACTTATCCCCGGAGATACGCAGTATTTT. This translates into CASSGGLIPGDTQYF.

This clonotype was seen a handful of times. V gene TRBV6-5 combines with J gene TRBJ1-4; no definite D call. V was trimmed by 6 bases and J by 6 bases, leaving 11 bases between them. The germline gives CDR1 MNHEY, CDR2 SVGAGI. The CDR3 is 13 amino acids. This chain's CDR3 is CASREELHEKLFF. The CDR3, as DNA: TGTGCCAGCAGGGAGGAGTTACATGAAAAACTGTTTTTT.

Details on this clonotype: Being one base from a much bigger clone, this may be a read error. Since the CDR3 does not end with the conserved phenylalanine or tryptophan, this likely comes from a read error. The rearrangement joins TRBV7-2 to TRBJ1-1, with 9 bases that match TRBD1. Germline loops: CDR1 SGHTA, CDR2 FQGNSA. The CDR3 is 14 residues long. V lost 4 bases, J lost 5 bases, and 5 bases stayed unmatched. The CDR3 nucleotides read TGTGCCAGCAGCTCGACAGGGGGTCGGACTGAAGCTTTCTCT. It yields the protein CASSSTGGRTEAFS.

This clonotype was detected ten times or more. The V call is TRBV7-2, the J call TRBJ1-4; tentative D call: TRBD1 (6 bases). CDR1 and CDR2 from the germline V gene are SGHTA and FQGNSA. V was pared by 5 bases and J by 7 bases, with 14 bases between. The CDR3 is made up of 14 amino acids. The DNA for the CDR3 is TGTGCCAGCAGCCTCAGACAGGCGGGTGAAAAACTGTTTTTT. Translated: CASSLRQAGEKLFF.

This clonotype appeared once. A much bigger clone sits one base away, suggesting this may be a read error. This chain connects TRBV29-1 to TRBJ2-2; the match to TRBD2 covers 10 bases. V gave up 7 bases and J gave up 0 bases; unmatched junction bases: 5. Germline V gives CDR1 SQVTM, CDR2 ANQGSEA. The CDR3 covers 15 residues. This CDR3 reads CSARTSGSNTGELFF. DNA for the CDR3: TGCAGCGCCCGGACTAGCGGATCGAACACCGGGGAGCTGTTTTTT.

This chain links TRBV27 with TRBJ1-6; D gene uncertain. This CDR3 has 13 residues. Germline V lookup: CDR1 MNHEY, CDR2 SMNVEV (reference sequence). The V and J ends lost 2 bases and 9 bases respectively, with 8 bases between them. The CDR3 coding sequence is TGTGCCAGCAGTTTAGGTGTACTTTCACCCCTCCACTTT. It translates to CASSLGVLSPLHF.

The CDR3 region has the DNA TGCGCCAGCAGCTTGGTAGCGACGACCGGGGAGCTGTTTTTT. Amino acids: CASSLVATTGELFF. V is TRBV5-1 and J is TRBJ2-2; a weak D match, TRBD2 (5 bases). This CDR3 spans 14 amino acids. Germline assignment: CDR1 SGHRS and CDR2 YFSETQ. V lost 0 bases and J lost 5, with 8 bases in between.

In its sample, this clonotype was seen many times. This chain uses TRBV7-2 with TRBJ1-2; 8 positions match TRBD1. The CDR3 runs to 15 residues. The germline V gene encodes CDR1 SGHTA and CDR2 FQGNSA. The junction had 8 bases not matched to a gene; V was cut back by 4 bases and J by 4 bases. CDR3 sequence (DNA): TGTGCCAGCAGCTCTGGACAGGGCTCATTCTATGGCTACACCTTC. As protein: CASSSGQGSFYGYTF.

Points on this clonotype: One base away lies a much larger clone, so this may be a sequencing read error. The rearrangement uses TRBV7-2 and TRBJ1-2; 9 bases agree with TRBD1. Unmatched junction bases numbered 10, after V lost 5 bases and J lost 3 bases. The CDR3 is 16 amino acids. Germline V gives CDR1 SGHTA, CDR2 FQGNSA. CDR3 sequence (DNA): TGTGCCAGCAGCCCGGGACAGGGACTCGCCTACTATGGCTACACCTTC. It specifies CASSPGQGLAYYGYTF. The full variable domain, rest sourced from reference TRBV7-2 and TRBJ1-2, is GAGVSQSPSNKVTEKGKDVELRCDPISGHTALYWYRQSLGQGLEFLIYFQGNSAPDKSGLPSDRFSAERTGGSVSTLTIQRTQQEDSAVYLCASSPGQGLAYYGYTFGSGTRLTVV.

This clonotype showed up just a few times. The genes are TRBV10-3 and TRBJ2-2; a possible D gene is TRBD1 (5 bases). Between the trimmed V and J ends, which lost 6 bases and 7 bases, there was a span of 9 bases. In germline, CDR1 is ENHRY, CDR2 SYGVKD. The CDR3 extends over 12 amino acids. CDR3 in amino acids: CAIRAGIGELFF. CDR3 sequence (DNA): TGTGCCATCAGAGCAGGGATCGGGGAGCTGTTTTTT.

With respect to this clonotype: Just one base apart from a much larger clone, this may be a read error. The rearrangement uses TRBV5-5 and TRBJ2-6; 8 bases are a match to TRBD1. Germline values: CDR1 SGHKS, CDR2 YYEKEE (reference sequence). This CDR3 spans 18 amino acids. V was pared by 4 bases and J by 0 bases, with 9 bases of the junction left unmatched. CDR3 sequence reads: CASSLRDRLGSGANVLTF. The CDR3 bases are TGTGCCAGCAGCCTCCGGGACAGGCTTGGCTCTGGGGCCAACGTCCTGACTTTC.

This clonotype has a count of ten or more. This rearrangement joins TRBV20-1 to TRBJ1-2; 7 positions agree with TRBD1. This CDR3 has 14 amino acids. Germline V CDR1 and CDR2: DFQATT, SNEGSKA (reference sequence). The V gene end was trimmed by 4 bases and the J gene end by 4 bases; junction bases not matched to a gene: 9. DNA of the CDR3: TGCAGTGCTACAAAGGCCGGGACAGCCTATGGCTACACCTTC. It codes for CSATKAGTAYGYTF.

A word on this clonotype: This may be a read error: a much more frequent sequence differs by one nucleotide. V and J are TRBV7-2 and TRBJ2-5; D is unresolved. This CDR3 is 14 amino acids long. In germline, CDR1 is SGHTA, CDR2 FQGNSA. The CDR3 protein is CASSLGEGSPSQHF. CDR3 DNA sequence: TGTGCCAGCAGCTTAGGGGAAGGGTCCCCCTCCCAGCACTTC.